A selection of T cell receptor beta chains follows, all from one sample in a study of shared clonotypes between healthy human individuals. Here immunoSEQ multiplex PCR was the method, and the copy in TCRdb shows in-frame clones only, minus some. The sample holds roughly 2,300,000 clones, under 95% seen once. Sequencing was carried out using naive CD4+ T cells from PBMCs. The receptor set was obtained from a man aged 18 to 29 in good health. Some clones in this sample may be carry-over from other donors' samples. The CDR3 runs from the conserved cysteine through the conserved F or W. A D gene is named only where the DNA matches it firmly. The listing skips clone size in some rows; elsewhere it reads once, few, many or a size class.

j_call,v_call,d_call,clone_size,cdr3_aa,cdr3_nt
TRBJ1-1,TRBV28,NA,NA,CASSAPGSANTEAFF,TGTGCCAGCAGTGCCCCCGGGAGCGCAAACACTGAAGCTTTCTTT
TRBJ2-7,TRBV28,NA,NA,CASRGGRSSYEQYF,TGTGCCAGCAGGGGGGGACGGTCTTCCTACGAGCAGTACTTC
TRBJ1-2,TRBV6-6,TRBD1,NA,CASSPTGDRGYTF,TGTGCCAGCAGCCCGACAGGGGACCGTGGCTACACCTTC
TRBJ2-5,TRBV2,NA,NA,CASRGQPQETQYF,TGTGCCAGCAGGGGGCAGCCGCAAGAGACCCAGTACTTC
TRBJ2-7,TRBV7-6,NA,NA,CASSPAGGEQYF,TGTGCCAGCAGCCCAGCCGGGGGCGAGCAGTACTTC
TRBJ1-5,TRBV19,NA,NA,CASSYISNQPQHF,TGTGCCAGTAGTTACATTAGCAATCAGCCCCAGCATTTT
TRBJ2-1,TRBV5-4,NA,NA,CASSPTTTRTYNEQFF,TGTGCCAGCAGCCCTACTACGACTAGAACCTACAATGAGCAGTTCTTC
TRBJ1-2,TRBV28,TRBD1,NA,CASKIPGQGSGYTF,TGTGCCAGCAAAATACCGGGACAGGGGAGTGGCTACACCTTC
TRBJ1-3,TRBV25-1,TRBD1,NA,CASSAGGQAGNTIYF,TGTGCCAGCAGTGCTGGGGGACAGGCTGGAAACACCATATATTTT
TRBJ2-5,TRBV6-5,NA,NA,CASRPTGAGRTQYF,TGTGCCAGCAGGCCGACCGGGGCGGGGAGGACCCAGTACTTC
TRBJ1-2,TRBV28,NA,NA,CASSLWAGGKGDTSEKMDGYTF,TGTGCCAGCAGTTTATGGGCAGGAGGGAAAGGCGACACCTCCGAAAAAATGGATGGCTACACCTTC
TRBJ2-7,TRBV6-5,NA,NA,CASSGQTYEQYF,TGTGCCAGCTCCGGACAGACCTACGAGCAGTACTTC
TRBJ2-1,TRBV28,TRBD2,NA,CASRPWRGGSKGFF,TGTGCCAGCAGACCGTGGCGGGGCGGGAGCAAGGGATTCTTC
TRBJ2-1,TRBV2,TRBD2,NA,CASILGLNVGYNEQFF,TGTGCCAGCATCCTGGGACTAAACGTAGGCTACAATGAGCAGTTCTTC
TRBJ1-1,TRBV28,NA,NA,CASTTLGGGRDTEAFF,TGTGCCAGCACGACCCTTGGGGGGGGAAGGGACACTGAAGCTTTCTTT
TRBJ1-2,TRBV5-1,NA,NA,CASSQVGGGYGYTF,TGCGCCAGCAGCCAAGTGGGGGGAGGTTATGGCTACACCTTC
TRBJ2-7,TRBV15,NA,NA,CATSRDLVNEQYF,TGTGCCACCAGCAGAGATTTGGTGAACGAGCAGTACTTC
TRBJ2-5,TRBV28,NA,NA,CASSLSTRTQYF,TGTGCCAGCAGTTTATCTACGAGGACCCAGTACTTC
TRBJ2-3,TRBV4-1,TRBD2,NA,CASSQESGSPDTQYF,TGCGCCAGCAGCCAAGAGAGCGGGAGCCCAGATACGCAGTATTTT
TRBJ2-1,TRBV5-1,TRBD2,NA,CASSFGLAGENEQFF,TGCGCCAGCAGTTTTGGACTAGCGGGGGAAAATGAGCAGTTCTTC
TRBJ1-6,TRBV27,NA,NA,CASSFPNSPLHF,TGTGCCAGCAGTTTCCCTAATTCACCCCTCCACTTT
TRBJ2-7,TRBV6-1,NA,NA,CASCRGSPLNEQYF,TGTGCCTCTTGCCGGGGGTCCCCCCTGAACGAGCAGTACTTC
TRBJ1-1,TRBV7-2,NA,NA,CASSLVGSGVGTEAFF,TGTGCCAGCAGCTTGGTTGGTTCCGGGGTGGGGACTGAAGCTTTCTTT
TRBJ2-2,TRBV4-2,NA,NA,CASSYPTLLNTGELFF,TGTGCCAGCAGCTATCCGACGCTCCTTAACACCGGGGAGCTGTTTTTT
TRBJ2-3,TRBV11-2,TRBD2,NA,CASSLGTSKVTQYF,TGTGCCAGCAGCTTGGGGACTAGTAAAGTTACGCAGTATTTT
TRBJ1-5,TRBV28,NA,NA,CASIAMAFLGNQPQHF,TGTGCCAGCATTGCCATGGCCTTCCTTGGGAATCAGCCCCAGCATTTT
TRBJ1-1,TRBV30,TRBD1,few,CAWNMDRGTEAFF,TGTGCCTGGAATATGGACAGGGGCACTGAAGCTTTCTTT
TRBJ2-2,TRBV5-1,NA,NA,CASSFRPLSNTGELFF,TGCGCCAGCAGCTTCCGTCCATTATCGAACACCGGGGAGCTGTTTTTT
TRBJ2-5,TRBV27,NA,NA,CASGPLAGGQETQYF,TGTGCCAGCGGACCTTTGGCTGGGGGGCAAGAGACCCAGTACTTC
TRBJ2-7,TRBV7-2,TRBD2,once,CASSSGTSGAVPYEQYF,TGTGCCAGCAGCAGCGGGACTAGCGGGGCCGTCCCCTACGAGCAGTACTTC
TRBJ2-3,TRBV9,NA,NA,CASSSAILPTDTQYF,TGTGCCAGCAGCTCCGCGATACTACCCACAGATACGCAGTATTTT
TRBJ2-3,TRBV18,TRBD2,NA,CASSPTSGLAGEDTQYF,TGTGCCAGCTCCCCTACGAGTGGACTAGCGGGAGAGGATACGCAGTATTTT
TRBJ1-4,TRBV28,TRBD1,NA,CASSLRGLSEKLFF,TGTGCCAGCAGTCTCAGGGGGCTGAGTGAAAAACTGTTTTTT
TRBJ2-7,TRBV6-6,TRBD1,NA,CASSYSRDRGTYEQYF,TGTGCCAGCAGTTACTCGAGGGACAGGGGCACCTACGAGCAGTACTTC
TRBJ1-2,TRBV6-5,NA,NA,CASSEQGAEYGYTF,TGTGCCAGCAGTGAACAGGGCGCAGAGTATGGCTACACCTTC
TRBJ1-1,TRBV28,NA,NA,CASSLGQGWNTEAFF,TGTGCCAGCAGCCTTGGGCAGGGTTGGAACACTGAAGCTTTCTTT
TRBJ2-2,TRBV6-1,TRBD2,NA,CASSALLAGVGTGELFF,TGTGCCAGCAGTGCGCTACTAGCGGGAGTTGGCACCGGGGAGCTGTTTTTT
TRBJ2-5,TRBV10-3,NA,NA,CACGGTGRETQYF,TGTGCCTGTGGGGGTACAGGGAGGGAGACCCAGTACTTC
TRBJ1-4,TRBV18,NA,NA,CASSPLTGNEKLFF,TGTGCCAGCTCACCTTTGACCGGGAATGAAAAACTGTTTTTT
TRBJ2-7,TRBV5-1,NA,once,CASSPGFRGGSSSYEQYF,TGCGCCAGCAGCCCCGGGTTTCGTGGAGGTTCTAGCTCCTACGAGCAGTACTTC
TRBJ2-5,TRBV5-1,NA,NA,CASSLGGMYQETQYF,TGCGCCAGCAGCTTGGGTGGAATGTACCAAGAGACCCAGTACTTC
TRBJ2-2,TRBV6-6,TRBD1,NA,CASSYLGQGDTGELFF,TGTGCCAGCAGTTACTTAGGACAGGGGGACACCGGGGAGCTGTTTTTT
TRBJ2-2,TRBV7-3,NA,NA,CASSLVSVSNTGELFF,TGTGCCAGCAGCTTAGTGTCCGTTTCGAACACCGGGGAGCTGTTTTTT
TRBJ2-3,TRBV27,TRBD1,NA,CASSAVGQVGTGTQYF,TGTGCCAGCAGCGCCGTGGGACAGGTAGGCACCGGTACGCAGTATTTT
TRBJ1-1,TRBV29-1,NA,few,CSVTNELYMNTEAFF,TGCAGCGTAACGAACGAACTCTACATGAACACTGAAGCTTTCTTT
TRBJ1-1,TRBV7-2,NA,NA,CASSLAAGLTEAFF,TGTGCCAGCAGCTTAGCGGCAGGGTTAACTGAAGCTTTCTTT
TRBJ2-1,TRBV19,NA,NA,CASSMTISVYEQFF,TGTGCCAGTAGTATGACAATTAGCGTCTATGAGCAGTTCTTC
TRBJ1-1,TRBV27,TRBD1,NA,CASGDRVTEAFF,TGTGCCAGCGGGGACAGGGTAACTGAAGCTTTCTTT
TRBJ2-3,TRBV5-1,NA,NA,CASSLAMQEVTDTQYF,TGCGCCAGCAGCTTGGCTATGCAGGAGGTCACAGATACGCAGTATTTT
TRBJ2-5,TRBV7-9,NA,NA,CASSFLADQETQYF,TGTGCCAGCAGCTTTTTAGCGGACCAAGAGACCCAGTACTTC
TRBJ2-5,TRBV10-3,TRBD1,NA,CAISAPTGIQETQYF,TGTGCCATCAGTGCCCCGACAGGGATTCAAGAGACCCAGTACTTC
TRBJ2-2,TRBV9,TRBD1,NA,CASSKIQGAGELFF,TGTGCCAGCAGCAAAATACAGGGGGCCGGGGAGCTGTTTTTT
TRBJ1-4,TRBV7-9,NA,NA,CASSLEWEKLFF,TGTGCCAGCAGCTTAGAGTGGGAAAAACTGTTTTTT
TRBJ2-5,TRBV9,TRBD2,NA,CASSVELAAETQYF,TGTGCCAGCAGCGTAGAACTAGCGGCAGAGACCCAGTACTTC
TRBJ1-2,TRBV9,NA,NA,CASSVTGNYGYTF,TGTGCCAGCAGCGTTACAGGAAACTATGGCTACACCTTC
TRBJ2-4,TRBV2,TRBD2,few,CASTPGLTNIQYF,TGTGCCAGCACTCCGGGACTAACAAACATTCAGTACTTC
TRBJ2-5,TRBV5-1,TRBD2,NA,CASSLGLSSGRETQYF,TGCGCCAGCAGCTTGGGTCTCTCTAGCGGGAGAGAGACCCAGTACTTC
TRBJ2-7,TRBV11-2,TRBD1,NA,CASSSDRDEQYF,TGTGCCAGCAGCTCGGACAGGGACGAGCAGTACTTC
TRBJ1-4,TRBV7-6,NA,once,CASSSLDSNEKLFF,TGTGCCAGCAGCTCCTTGGACAGTAATGAAAAACTGTTTTTT
TRBJ2-1,TRBV13,NA,once,CASGPGYNEQFF,TGTGCCAGCGGCCCGGGCTACAATGAGCAGTTCTTC